One sample yielded the 9 T cell receptor beta chains listed below, sequenced in a study of shared clonotypes between healthy human individuals. The table came from immunoSEQ multiplex PCR; TCRdb's copy has only in-frame clones and leaves some out. The sample lists roughly 1.4 million clones, just under 99% occurring once. The material sequenced was naive CD4+ T cells sorted from blood. The subset is: CD45RA+ positively selected. The receptors were sampled from a man under 40 in good health.

The rearrangement joins TRBV7-9 to TRBJ2-1, with 7 nucleotides matching TRBD1. CDR3 size: 15 residues. CDR1 is SEHNR and CDR2 is FQNEAQ in the germline V gene (reference sequence). After removal of 0 bases from V and 11 bases from J, the junction contained 10 bases not matched to a gene. The CDR3 sequence: CASSLALGDRAKQFF. DNA for the CDR3: TGTGCCAGCAGCTTAGCCCTGGGAGACAGGGCCAAGCAGTTCTTC.

J is TRBJ2-7 and V is TRBV5-1; maybe TRBD1 (6 bases). Trimming pared 4 bases from V and 0 bases from J, leaving 14 bases between. The CDR3 has 15 residues. From germline, CDR1 is SGHRS and CDR2 YFSETQ. CDR3 amino acids: CASSPSGTISYEQYF. The DNA of the CDR3 is TGCGCCAGCAGCCCTTCCGGGACAATCTCCTACGAGCAGTACTTC.

The chain recombines TRBV2 with TRBJ2-5; TRBD1 matches 9 bases. J was trimmed by 5 bases and V by 4 bases; bases with no gene match: 5. This CDR3 spans 14 amino acids. Looked up from germline, CDR1 is SNHLY and CDR2 is FYNNEI. The CDR3 spells CASSGTGGRETQYF. The CDR3, as DNA: TGTGCCAGCAGTGGAACAGGGGGCAGGGAGACCCAGTACTTC.

The chain carries TRBV5-1 and TRBJ2-5; 12 bases align to TRBD1. Germline V CDR1 and CDR2: SGHRS, YFSETQ. Unmatched junction bases numbered 7, after V lost 3 bases and J lost 4 bases. This CDR3 spans 16 amino acids. The CDR3 here is CASSWAGTGGGETQYF. DNA for the CDR3: TGCGCCAGCAGCTGGGCCGGGACAGGGGGCGGAGAGACCCAGTACTTC.

This clone is a singleton in its sample. The chain recombines TRBV11-3 with TRBJ2-3; 7 bases are shared with TRBD2. Trimming at V came to 2 bases and at J to 3 bases, leaving 8 bases not matched to a gene. CDR3 size: 16 residues. CDR1 SGHNT and CDR2 YENEEA come from the germline V gene. DNA for the CDR3: TGTGCCAGCAGCTTATTAGGCGGGGGACTTACAGATACGCAGTATTTT. This encodes CASSLLGGGLTDTQYF.

To note about this clone: The CDR3 carries no conserved terminal phenylalanine or tryptophan, so it likely arises from a read error. The DNA is left out, because the CDR3 cannot be placed on it with certainty; the CDR3 is given as TCRdb lists it. The rearrangement uses TRBV25-1 and TRBJ1-2. Ends included, the CDR3 has 14 residues. Germline V gene data show CDR1 as MGHDK and CDR2 as SYGVNS. This chain's CDR3 is CASSLKIELGKTYG.

The V call is TRBV9, the J call TRBJ1-5; D ambiguous. The germline gives CDR1 SGDLS, CDR2 YYNGEE. V dropped 0 bases and J dropped 5 bases, with 6 bases sitting between them. CDR3 length: 13 residues. The chain's CDR3 is CASSVGGHQPQHF. The CDR3 nucleotides are TGTGCCAGCAGCGTAGGGGGTCATCAGCCCCAGCATTTT.

A note on this clone: Other DNA sequences in the sample encode the same CDR3. This sequence joins TRBV5-1 and TRBJ1-2, with D maybe TRBD1 (5 bases). V lost 0 bases and J lost 4, with 7 bases in between. The germline V gene has CDR1 SGHRS and CDR2 YFSETQ. This CDR3 spans 13 amino acids. The CDR3 sequence: CASSLGTGYGYTF. Here the CDR3 DNA reads TGCGCCAGCAGCTTGGGTACAGGCTATGGCTACACCTTC.

The chain couples TRBV7-2 to TRBJ1-5; no definite D call. The germline V and J ends were trimmed by 5 bases and 0 bases, with 11 bases remaining between them. Germline-derived CDR1 and CDR2 are SGHTA and FQGNSA. The CDR3 is 15 amino acids. The CDR3 bases are TGTGCCAGCAGCCCGAATGATTATAGCAATCAGCCCCAGCATTTT. It is translated as CASSPNDYSNQPQHF.